Reported below is one T cell receptor beta chain. Antigen unknown. The data stem from a study of cytomegalovirus exposure and HLA in healthy donors. Notes on the study in general: A later analysis showed HLA-associated TCR beta chains outstripping equally common others in clonal expansion.

The PCR used 60 Vbeta and 13 Jbeta primers. Here immunoSEQ multiplex PCR was the method, and the copy in TCRdb shows in-frame clones only, minus some. The table shows about 200,000 clones, with approximately 78% occurring only once. Each donor's status was that of a healthy bone marrow donor. Sequencing used PBMCs. This receptor was identified in a woman aged 45-65 years in good health and CMV-seropositive.

CDR3 sequence: CASSLEVRRAQETQYF. Written as DNA, the CDR3 is TGTGCCAGCAGCTTGGAGGTGCGGAGGGCTCAAGAGACCCAGTACTTC. This chain uses TRBV5-6 with TRBJ2-5; D might be TRBD2 (6 bases). V was shortened by 0 bases and J by 2 bases, with 14 bases between the two germline ends. Germline loops: CDR1 SGHDT, CDR2 YYEEEE. CDR3 length: 16 residues.